This T cell receptor beta chain is drawn from a study of blood T cells in healthy people across ages. Germline V gene lookup returns CDR1 KGHSH and CDR2 LQKENI. The CDR3 contains 14 residues. A J-beta primer mix and a sample-barcoded 5' primer were used in a second PCR of roughly 6 to 12 cycles. In TCRdb, the 5' RACE reads were re-called with MiXCR into one record per CDR3 protein. Of about 1.4 million distinct CDR3 sequences listed, roughly 59% are singletons. Sequences were obtained from blood. This chain joins TRBV18 and TRBJ2-5; 8 bases are shared with TRBD1. With the DNA end fitting TRBJ2-7 better, the J assignment may be wrong. The clonotype comes from a man between 18 and 35 years old in good health. The CDR3, as DNA: TGTGCCAGCTCACCGCGGACAGGGACCGACGAGCAGTACTTC. Protein: CASSPRTGTDEQYF.